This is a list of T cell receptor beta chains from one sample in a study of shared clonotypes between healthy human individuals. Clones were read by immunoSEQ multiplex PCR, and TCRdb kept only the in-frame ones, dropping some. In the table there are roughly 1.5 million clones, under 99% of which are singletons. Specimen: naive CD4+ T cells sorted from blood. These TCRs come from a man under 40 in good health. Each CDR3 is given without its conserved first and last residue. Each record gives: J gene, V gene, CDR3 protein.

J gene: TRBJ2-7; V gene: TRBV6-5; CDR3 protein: ASSYPKGTGSHEQY
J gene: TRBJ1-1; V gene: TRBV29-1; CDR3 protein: SVGTFTEAF
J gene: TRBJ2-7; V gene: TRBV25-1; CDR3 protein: ASRGNFYEQY
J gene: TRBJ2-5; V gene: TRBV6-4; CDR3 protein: ASSDSTGRLETQY
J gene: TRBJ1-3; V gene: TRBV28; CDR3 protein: ASLDISGNTIY
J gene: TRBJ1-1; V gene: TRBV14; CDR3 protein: ASSPRLMGEAF
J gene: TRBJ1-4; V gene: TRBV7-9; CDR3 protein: ASSLAGANEKLF
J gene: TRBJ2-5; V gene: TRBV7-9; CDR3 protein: ASSLTGGTQY
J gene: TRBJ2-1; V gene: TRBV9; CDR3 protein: ASSPWRGGSYNEQF
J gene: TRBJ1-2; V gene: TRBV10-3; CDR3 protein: AISELGPGNGYT
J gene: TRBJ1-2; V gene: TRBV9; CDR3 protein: ASTKTGGDYGYT
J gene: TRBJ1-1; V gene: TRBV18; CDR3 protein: ASSPPRGSSVVNEAF
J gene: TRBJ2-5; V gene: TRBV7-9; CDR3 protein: ASSLAQETQY
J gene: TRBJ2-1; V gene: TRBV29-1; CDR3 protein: SVDKQGVTYNEQF
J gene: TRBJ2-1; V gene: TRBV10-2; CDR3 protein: ASSAPGTGSSNEQF
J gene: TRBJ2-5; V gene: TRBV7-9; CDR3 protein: ASSLRLAGDLGETQY
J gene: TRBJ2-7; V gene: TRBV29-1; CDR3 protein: SAGQGWNEQY
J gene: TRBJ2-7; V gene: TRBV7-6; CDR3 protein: ASSSTSVEQY
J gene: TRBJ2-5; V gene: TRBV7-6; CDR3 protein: ASSLTSGSETQY
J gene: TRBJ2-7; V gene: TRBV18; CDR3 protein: ASSPPGLGDYEQY
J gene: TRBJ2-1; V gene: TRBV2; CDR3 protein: ASSRSVDNEQF
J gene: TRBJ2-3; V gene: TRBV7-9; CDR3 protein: ASSSSGGTDTQY
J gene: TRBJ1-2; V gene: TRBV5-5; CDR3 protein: ASSLLPRKHGYT
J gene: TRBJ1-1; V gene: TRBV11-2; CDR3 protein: ASSSGNTEAF
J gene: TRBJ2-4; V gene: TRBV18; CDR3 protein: ASSPPGEPKNIQY
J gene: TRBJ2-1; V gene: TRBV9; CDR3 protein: ASSVMAANNEQF
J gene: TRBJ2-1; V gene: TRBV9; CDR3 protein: ASSASGTIYNEQF
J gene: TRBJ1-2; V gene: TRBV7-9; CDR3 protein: ASSLDRVYGYT
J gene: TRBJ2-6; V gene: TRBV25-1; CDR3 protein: ASSGLTAGANVLT
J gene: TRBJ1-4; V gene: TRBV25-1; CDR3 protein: ASMGGALEKLF
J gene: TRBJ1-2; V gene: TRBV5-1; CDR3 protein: ASSLAAVIYGYT
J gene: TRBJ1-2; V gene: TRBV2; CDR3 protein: ASSERRGDYGYT
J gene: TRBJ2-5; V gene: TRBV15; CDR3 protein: ATSWQQETQY
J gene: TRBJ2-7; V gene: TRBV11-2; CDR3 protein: ASSSRDRVGEQY
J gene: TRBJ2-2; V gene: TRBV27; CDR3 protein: ASSYRVLGELF
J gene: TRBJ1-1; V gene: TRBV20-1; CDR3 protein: SARYAEAF
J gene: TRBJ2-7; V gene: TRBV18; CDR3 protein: ASSPFSQGYEQY
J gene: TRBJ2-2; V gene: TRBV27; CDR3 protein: ASSFRLAGSPGELF
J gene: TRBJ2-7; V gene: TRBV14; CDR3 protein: ASSQDMGSEQY
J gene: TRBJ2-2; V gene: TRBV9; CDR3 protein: ASSVAVAGTGELF
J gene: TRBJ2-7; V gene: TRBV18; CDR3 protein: ASSPVRAVAYEQY
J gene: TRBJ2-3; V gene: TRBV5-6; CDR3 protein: ASSLGAGAKKRNTQY
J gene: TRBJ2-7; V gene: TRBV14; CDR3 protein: ASKKADHYEQY
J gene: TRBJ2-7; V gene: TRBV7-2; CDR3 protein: ASSYQRSSYEQY
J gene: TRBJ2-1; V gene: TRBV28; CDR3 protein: ASSLAGGEQF
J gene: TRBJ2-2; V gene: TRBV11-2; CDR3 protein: ASSLDPIQRELGELF
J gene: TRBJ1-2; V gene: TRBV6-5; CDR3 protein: ASGHRNRNYGYT
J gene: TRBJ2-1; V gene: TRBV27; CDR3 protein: ATRLGGPSYNEQF
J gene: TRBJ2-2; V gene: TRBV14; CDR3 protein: ASSQFFRGYTGELF
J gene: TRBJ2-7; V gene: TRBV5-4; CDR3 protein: ASRPGSSYEQY
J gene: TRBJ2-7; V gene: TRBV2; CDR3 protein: ASSARTGPYEQY
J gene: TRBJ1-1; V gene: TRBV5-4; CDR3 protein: ASSSGQGGNMNTEAF
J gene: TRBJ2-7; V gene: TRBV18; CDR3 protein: ASSQLAGGPYEQY
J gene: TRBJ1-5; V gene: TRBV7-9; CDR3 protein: ASSSRDIYQPQH
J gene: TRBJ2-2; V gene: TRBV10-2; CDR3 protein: ASNFIGTNTGELF